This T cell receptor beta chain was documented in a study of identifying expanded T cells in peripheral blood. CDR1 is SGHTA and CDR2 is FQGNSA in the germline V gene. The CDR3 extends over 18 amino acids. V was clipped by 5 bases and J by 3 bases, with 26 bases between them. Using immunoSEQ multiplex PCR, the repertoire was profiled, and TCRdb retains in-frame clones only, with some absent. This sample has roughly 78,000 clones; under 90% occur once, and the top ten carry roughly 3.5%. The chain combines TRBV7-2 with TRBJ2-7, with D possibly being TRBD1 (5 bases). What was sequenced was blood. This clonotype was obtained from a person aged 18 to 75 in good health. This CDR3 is CASSVEGLRQGLLYEQYF. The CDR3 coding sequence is TGTGCCAGCAGCGTAGAAGGGTTGCGGCAGGGCTTACTCTACGAGCAGTACTTC.